This T cell receptor (beta chain) originates from a study of cytomegalovirus exposure and HLA in healthy donors. PCR primers comprised 60 Vbeta and 13 Jbeta primers. Generated by immunoSEQ multiplex PCR, the TCRdb table keeps only in-frame clones and is missing some. The repertoire holds 150,000 or so clones, with roughly four fifths as singletons. The CDR3 has 14 amino acids. The germline V gene encodes CDR1 MNHEY and CDR2 SVGAGI. The trim removed 6 bases at V and 0 bases at J, leaving 2 bases unmatched. This receptor was obtained from a man between 18 and 35 years old in good health and CMV-seropositive. Source material: PBMCs. J is TRBJ2-7 and V is TRBV6-5; 10 nucleotides match TRBD2. CDR3: CASSGLAASYEQYF. For the CDR3, the DNA is TGTGCCAGCAGCGGACTAGCGGCCTCCTACGAGCAGTACTTC.